Following are 22 T cell receptor beta chains from one sample sequenced in a study of T cell responses to AZD1222 COVID-19 vaccine (dated by TCRdb to about 2021). Receptor libraries were prepared by the immunoSEQ multiplex PCR assay. The clones in this table, taken by TCRdb from immuneACCESS, are in-frame only. Not every clone is retained; where verified, under half of the shortfall comes from an unresolved V gene, and the cause of the rest is unknown. The sample data list around 110,000 clones, and 70% to 90% of these were observed just once. 3% to 4.5% of the sample is taken by the ten largest. According to the study, the label for this sample's time point signals: baseline before first vaccination. Taken with the paper, the label for treatment or condition translates to: meningococcal conjugate vaccine given as trial control. This material consisted of peripheral blood, taken on day 0 of MenACWY control vaccination. These receptors were collected from an adult in good health.

V gene TRBV7-3 combines with J gene TRBJ1-1, with TRBD1 as a possible D gene (5 bases). The V and J ends lost 4 bases and 1 base respectively, with 7 bases between them. This CDR3 comprises 13 residues. Germline CDR1 and CDR2: SGHTA and FQGTGA. CDR3 DNA: TGTGCCAGCAGCTCGCAGGGGAACACTGAAGCTTTCTTT. Residues: CASSSQGNTEAFF. The variable domain in full, with the rest retrieved from reference TRBV7-3 and TRBJ1-1, is GAGVSQTPSNKVTEKGKYVELRCDPISGHTALYWYRQSLGQGPEFLIYFQGTGAADDSGLPNDRFFAVRPEGSVSTLKIQRTERGDSAVYLCASSSQGNTEAFFGQGTRLTVV.

The chain uses TRBV27 and TRBJ2-2; D remains ambiguous. This CDR3 spans 14 amino acids. The germline gives CDR1 MNHEY, CDR2 SMNVEV (reference sequence). The ends were cut back, 4 bases at V and 1 base at J, with 7 bases in the middle. The CDR3 loop is CASSWQWNTGELFF. In nucleotides, the CDR3 is TGTGCCAGCAGTTGGCAGTGGAACACCGGGGAGCTGTTTTTT.

The rearrangement links TRBV28 to TRBJ2-1, with D maybe TRBD1 (5 bases). Germline V lookup: CDR1 MDHEN, CDR2 SYDVKM. V gave up 6 bases and J gave up 9 bases, with 9 bases separating them. The CDR3 consists of 11 residues. CDR3 coding DNA: TGTGCCAGCAGAGGGGTTTTTGAGCAGTTCTTC. The encoded protein is CASRGVFEQFF.

In DNA, the CDR3 is TGTGCCAGCAGCCGAAGATTAGGTGGGGCGGGGGATACGCAGTATTTT. Amino acid sequence: CASSRRLGGAGDTQYF. V gene TRBV7-9 combines with J gene TRBJ2-3; a possible D gene is TRBD2 (6 bases). The CDR3 is made up of 16 amino acids. Per the germline V gene, CDR1 is SEHNR and CDR2 is FQNEAQ (reference sequence). The V and J ends lost 5 bases and 6 bases respectively, with 21 bases between them.

This sequence joins TRBV27 and TRBJ2-3; no firm D call. There are 13 residues in the CDR3. From germline, CDR1 is MNHEY and CDR2 SMNVEV (reference sequence). The ends were cut back, 6 bases at V and 4 bases at J, with 11 bases in the middle. DNA of the CDR3: TGTGCCAGCAGCCCGAGCGACGCAGATACGCAGTATTTT. This sequence encodes CASSPSDADTQYF.

This clone was counted only a few times. The chain joins TRBV13 to TRBJ1-1; D is perhaps TRBD1 (6 bases). The CDR3 consists of 14 residues. Between the trimmed V and J ends, which lost 0 bases and 8 bases, there was a span of 13 bases. The germline CDR1 and CDR2 sequences are PRHDT and FYEKMQ (reference sequence). The CDR3 DNA follows: TGTGCCAGCAGCTTAGGCACACTGGGGACAGAAGCTTTCTTT. Protein sequence: CASSLGTLGTEAFF.

The rearrangement links TRBV3-1 (or the pseudogene TRBV3-2) to TRBJ1-6; the match to TRBD1 covers 7 bases. J was trimmed by 2 bases and V by 6 bases; bases with no gene match: 7. CDR1 and CDR2 (germline): LGHDT, YNNKEL (reference sequence). The CDR3 is 16 amino acids. Here the CDR3 reads CASRRQGDTYNSPLHF. CDR3 in DNA: TGTGCCAGCAGGAGGCAGGGGGATACCTATAATTCACCCCTCCACTTT.

The CDR3 spells CASSSPGAGETQYF. CDR3 sequence (DNA): TGTGCCAGCAGCTCCCCAGGGGCCGGGGAGACCCAGTACTTC. This chain connects TRBV5-4 to TRBJ2-5, with a tentative D call TRBD1 (6 bases). Trimming shortened V by 3 bases and J by 5 bases, and 14 bases separated the two germline ends. This CDR3 spans 14 amino acids. In germline, CDR1 is SGHNT, CDR2 YYREEE (reference sequence). The entire variable domain, with the rest obtained from reference TRBV5-4 and TRBJ2-5, is as follows: ETGVTQSPTHLIKTRGQQVTLRCSSQSGHNTVSWYQQALGQGPQFIFQYYREEENGRGNFPPRFSGLQFPNYSSELNVNALELDDSALYLCASSSPGAGETQYFGPGTRLLVL.

This clone is a singleton in its sample. The chain carries TRBV14 and TRBJ2-1; D is undetermined. Deletions cut 0 bases from V and 1 base from J, with 13 bases between. The CDR3 spans 17 residues. CDR1 and CDR2 from the germline V gene are SGHDN and FVKESK. The CDR3 is CASSQDVKPLSYNEQFF. The CDR3 DNA reads TGTGCCAGCAGCCAAGATGTAAAGCCCCTATCCTACAATGAGCAGTTCTTC.

This clone showed up just once. This rearrangement joins TRBV29-1 to TRBJ1-2; TRBD1 matches 7 bases. V shed 4 bases and J 5 bases; nucleotides not matched to a gene: 7. The CDR3 loop spans 13 amino acids. Germline CDR1 is SQVTM and CDR2 is ANQGSEA. The CDR3 bases are TGCAGCGTTGGAGGGGGCACAGTTTATGGCTACACCTTC. It translates to CSVGGGTVYGYTF.

The CDR3 DNA sequence: TGTGCCTGCTGTGAGGGCGGGGGGACCGGAACCGGGGAGCTGTTTTTT. Encoded protein: CACCEGGGTGTGELFF. The rearrangement uses TRBV6-4 and TRBJ2-2, with TRBD2 identical over 8 bases. The length of the CDR3 is 16 residues. Germline CDR1 MRHNA, CDR2 SNTAGT. The V gene end was trimmed by 11 bases and the J gene end by 5 bases; junction bases not matched to a gene: 16.

This clone was counted a single time. This chain links TRBV2 with TRBJ1-2, with D hard to call. CDR3 length: 13 residues. Germline V gene lookup returns CDR1 SNHLY and CDR2 FYNNEI. Trimming took 4 bases from V and 6 from J, leaving 12 bases between them. For the CDR3, the DNA is TGTGCCAGCAGTGGCCACCCGTCTCATGGCTACACCTTC. Translating gives CASSGHPSHGYTF.

The J gene is TRBJ1-6, the V gene TRBV7-8; maybe TRBD1 (5 bases). With 4 bases removed from V and 3 bases from J, the gap between germline ends came to 10 bases. Germline CDR1 SGHVS, CDR2 FQNEAQ. The length of the CDR3 is 15 residues. The CDR3 DNA sequence: TGTGCCAGCAGCTATCCAGACAGCTATAATTCACCCCTCCACTTT. Translating gives CASSYPDSYNSPLHF.

This chain joins TRBV21-1 and TRBJ2-1; the table's D gene call, TRBD2, was not cross checked with the DNA. TRBV21-1 is tagged as a pseudogene. There are 16 residues in the CDR3. The CDR3 sequence: CASSPSSGGPHNEQFF. The DNA of the CDR3 is TGTGCCAGCAGCCCCTCTAGCGGGGGGCCCCACAATGAGCAGTTCTTC.

V gene TRBV12-3 or TRBV12-4 combines with J gene TRBJ2-7; D not resolved. Trimming pared 4 bases from V and 0 bases from J, leaving 1 base between. The CDR3 length is 11 residues. The CDR3 is CASSYSYEQYF. The CDR3 DNA follows: TGTGCCAGCAGTTACTCCTACGAGCAGTACTTC.

This clone appeared a few times. This chain joins TRBV18 and TRBJ1-6; D call uncertain. CDR1 and CDR2 (germline): KGHSH, LQKENI. The CDR3 totals 16 residues. Trimming shortened V by 4 bases and J by 7 bases, and 17 bases separated the two germline ends. CDR3 sequence (DNA): TGTGCCAGCTCACTATCAAAAGGTGTGGGGAATTCACCCCTCCACTTT. Translating gives CASSLSKGVGNSPLHF. Combining the CDR3 with reference TRBV18 and TRBJ1-6 gives the whole variable domain NAGVMQNPRHLVRRRGQEARLRCSPMKGHSHVYWYRQLPEEGLKFMVYLQKENIIDESGMPKERFSAEFPKEGPSILRIQQVVRGDSAAYFCASSLSKGVGNSPLHFGNGTRLTVT.

The V gene is TRBV19, the J gene TRBJ2-7; TRBD1 aligns across 8 bases. The V and J ends lost 4 bases and 0 bases, in that order; junction bases with no gene match: 8. This CDR3 is built from 16 residues. Looked up from germline, CDR1 is LNHDA and CDR2 is SQIVND (reference sequence). In DNA, the CDR3 is TGTGCCAGTAGTACGACAGGGGCCGTAAGCTCCTACGAGCAGTACTTC. Protein sequence: CASSTTGAVSSYEQYF.

The rearrangement joins TRBV7-6 to TRBJ2-7; 10 nucleotides agree with TRBD1. The CDR3 totals 15 residues. From germline, CDR1 is SGHVS and CDR2 FNYEAQ. The junction had 5 bases not matched to a gene; V was cut back by 5 bases and J by 1 base. The CDR3: CASSTRTGGSYEQYF. CDR3 nucleotides: TGTGCCAGCAGCACTCGGACAGGGGGTTCCTACGAGCAGTACTTC. Together with reference TRBV7-6 and TRBJ2-7, the CDR3 gives the full variable domain: GAGVSQSPRYKVTKRGQDVALRCDPISGHVSLYWYRQALGQGPEFLTYFNYEAQQDKSGLPNDRFSAERPEGSISTLTIQRTEQRDSAMYRCASSTRTGGSYEQYFGPGTRLTVT.

The rearrangement links TRBV28 to TRBJ1-2; D gene ambiguous. Germline CDR1 reads MDHEN; CDR2 reads SYDVKM. There are 16 residues in the CDR3. With 5 bases removed from V and 7 bases from J, the gap between germline ends came to 23 bases. CDR3 region: CASSPVLGRAPGGYTF. In nucleotides, the CDR3 is TGTGCCAGCAGTCCCGTCTTGGGCAGAGCCCCGGGTGGCTACACCTTC.

Written as DNA, the CDR3 is TGTGCCAGCAGTAGAAGGACAGGGCGTAATGAAAAACTGTTTTTT. Residues: CASSRRTGRNEKLFF. V gene TRBV7-2 combines with J gene TRBJ1-4, with 8 bases fitting TRBD1. There are 15 residues in the CDR3. The germline V gene encodes CDR1 SGHTA and CDR2 FQGNSA. The junction had 7 bases not matched to a gene; V was cut back by 6 bases and J by 4 bases.

This clone appeared a single time. The chain employs TRBV30 and TRBJ2-6; 12 positions agree with TRBD1. The V and J ends lost 6 bases and 4 bases, in that order; junction bases with no gene match: 10. The CDR3 totals 17 residues. Germline V gene lookup returns CDR1 GTSNPN and CDR2 SVGIG (reference sequence). CDR3 nucleotides: TGTGCCTGCTACCGGGACAGGGGGCGGAGGGGGGCCAACGTCCTGACTTTC. Translated: CACYRDRGRRGANVLTF. Full variable domain (outside the CDR3, taken from reference TRBV30 and TRBJ2-6): SQTIHQWPATLVQPVGSPLSLECTVEGTSNPNLYWYRQAAGRGLQLLFYSVGIGQISSEVPQNLSASRPQDRQFILSSKKLLLSDSGFYLCACYRDRGRRGANVLTFGAGSRLTVL.

The V gene is TRBV5-4, the J gene TRBJ2-1, with 12 bases fitting TRBD2. This CDR3 spans 15 amino acids. CDR1 and CDR2 (germline): SGHNT, YYREEE (reference sequence). After removal of 5 bases from V and 6 bases from J, the junction contained 6 bases not matched to a gene. The CDR3 region has the DNA TGTGCCAGCAGGGAAACTAGCGGGGGGCCCAATGAGCAGTTCTTC. Translation gives CASRETSGGPNEQFF. Looking up the rest from reference TRBV5-4 and TRBJ2-1 gives the full variable domain: ETGVTQSPTHLIKTRGQQVTLRCSSQSGHNTVSWYQQALGQGPQFIFQYYREEENGRGNFPPRFSGLQFPNYSSELNVNALELDDSALYLCASRETSGGPNEQFFGPGTRLTVL.